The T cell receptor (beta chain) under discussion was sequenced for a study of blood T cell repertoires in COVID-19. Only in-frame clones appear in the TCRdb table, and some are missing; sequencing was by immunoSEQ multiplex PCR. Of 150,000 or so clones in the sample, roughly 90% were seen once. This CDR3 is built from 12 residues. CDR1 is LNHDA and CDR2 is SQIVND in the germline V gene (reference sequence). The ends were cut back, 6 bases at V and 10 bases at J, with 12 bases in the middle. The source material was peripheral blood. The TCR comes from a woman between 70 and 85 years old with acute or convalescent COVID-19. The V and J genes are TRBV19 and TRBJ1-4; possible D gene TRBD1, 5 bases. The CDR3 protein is CASSGGSVKLFF. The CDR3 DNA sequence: TGTGCCAGTAGCGGGGGTTCGGTAAAACTGTTTTTT.